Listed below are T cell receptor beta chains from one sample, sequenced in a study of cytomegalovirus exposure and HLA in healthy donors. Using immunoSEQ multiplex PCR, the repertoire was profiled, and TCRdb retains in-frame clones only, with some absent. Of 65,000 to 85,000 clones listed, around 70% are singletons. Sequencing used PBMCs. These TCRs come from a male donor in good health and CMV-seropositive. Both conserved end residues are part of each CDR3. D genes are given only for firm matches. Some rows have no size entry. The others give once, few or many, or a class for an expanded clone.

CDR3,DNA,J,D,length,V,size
CASTFPGPGNTIYF,TGTGCCAGCACCTTCCCTGGGCCTGGAAACACCATATATTTT,TRBJ1-3,-,14,TRBV6-5,-
CASSSYGGTEAFF,TGTGCCAGCAGTAGTTACGGGGGGACTGAAGCTTTCTTT,TRBJ1-1,-,13,TRBV7-3,few
CASSFSLAGYNEQFF,TGCGCCAGCAGCTTTAGTCTAGCGGGCTACAATGAGCAGTTCTTC,TRBJ2-1,TRBD2,15,TRBV5-1,-
CASSAWDRGHYGYTF,TGTGCCAGCAGTGCCTGGGACAGGGGGCACTATGGCTACACCTTC,TRBJ1-2,TRBD1,15,TRBV2,-
CASSLGGEAKNIQYF,TGTGCCAGCAGTTTAGGCGGGGAGGCCAAAAACATTCAGTACTTC,TRBJ2-4,-,15,TRBV28,-
CAWVRLATYNEQFF,TGTGCCTGGGTGCGACTAGCGACCTACAATGAGCAGTTCTTC,TRBJ2-1,TRBD2,14,TRBV30,-
CASSGGDNSPLHF,TGTGCCAGCAGTGGGGGGGATAATTCACCCCTCCACTTT,TRBJ1-6,-,13,TRBV6-4,few
CASSGGSAGGSYEQYF,TGTGCCAGCAGCGGGGGTTCGGCAGGGGGCTCCTACGAGCAGTACTTC,TRBJ2-7,TRBD1,16,TRBV9,few
CAWRTSGSPGNTIYF,TGTGCCTGGAGGACCTCCGGGAGCCCCGGAAACACCATATATTTT,TRBJ1-3,-,15,TRBV30,-
CASSVEGQPLGNTEAFF,TGTGCCAGCAGCGTAGAGGGACAGCCCCTGGGGAACACTGAAGCTTTCTTT,TRBJ1-1,TRBD1,17,TRBV9,few
CASSDSERGETDTQYF,TGTGCCAGCAGTGACTCTGAGCGGGGGGAAACAGATACGCAATATTTT,TRBJ2-3,TRBD2,16,TRBV6-4,once
CASSFQDRTQYF,TGTGCCAGCAGCTTCCAGGATCGGACCCAGTACTTC,TRBJ2-5,-,12,TRBV7-2,-
CASSLVGFSEKLFF,TGTGCCAGCAGTCTTGTCGGGTTCAGCGAAAAACTGTTTTTT,TRBJ1-4,-,14,TRBV28,-
CASSPWTGGGTGELFF,TGTGCCAGTAGTCCATGGACAGGTGGTGGCACCGGGGAGCTGTTTTTT,TRBJ2-2,TRBD1,16,TRBV19,-
CAPYYEQYF,TGTGCCCCGTACTACGAGCAGTACTTC,TRBJ2-7,-,9,TRBV30,-
CASSRFRVNEQFF,TGTGCCAGCAGCCGCTTTCGAGTAAATGAGCAGTTCTTC,TRBJ2-1,-,13,TRBV6-5,-
CASSLGSGLRATIYF,TGTGCCAGCAGCTTAGGTTCAGGGTTAAGGGCCACCATATATTTT,TRBJ1-3,-,15,TRBV11-2,-
CASSLALDSLNEQFF,TGCGCCAGCAGCTTGGCCCTGGACAGCCTCAATGAGCAGTTCTTC,TRBJ2-1,-,15,TRBV5-1,-
CASSLEDNEQFF,TGTGCCAGCAGTCTCGAGGACAATGAGCAGTTCTTC,TRBJ2-1,-,12,TRBV2,once
CASRTGVGNQPQHF,TGTGCCAGCAGGACAGGGGTAGGCAATCAGCCCCAGCATTTT,TRBJ1-5,TRBD1,14,TRBV6-1,-
CASSLAPGGSGTEAFF,TGTGCCAGCAGCTTAGCGCCGGGGGGGTCGGGAACTGAAGCTTTCTTT,TRBJ1-1,-,16,TRBV7-2,-
CSARAPGIQYF,TGCAGTGCTAGAGCCCCGGGGATCCAGTACTTC,TRBJ2-5,-,11,TRBV20-1,-
CASSRNYEQYF,TGTGCCAGCTCGCGAAACTACGAGCAGTACTTC,TRBJ2-7,-,11,TRBV2,few
CASGDGQGAREQYF,TGCGCCAGCGGTGACGGACAGGGGGCGAGGGAGCAGTACTTC,TRBJ2-7,TRBD1,14,TRBV10-1,-
CASSLASGGHNEQFF,TGCGCCAGCAGCTTGGCTAGCGGGGGGCACAATGAGCAGTTCTTC,TRBJ2-1,TRBD2,15,TRBV5-1,few
CASSIGQAGEKLFF,TGTGCCAGTAGTATCGGACAGGCGGGGGAAAAACTGTTTTTT,TRBJ1-4,TRBD1,14,TRBV19,-
CASSSGDRSFSGNTIYF,TGTGCCAGCAGCTCGGGGGACAGGTCATTCTCTGGAAACACCATATATTTT,TRBJ1-3,TRBD1,17,TRBV7-6,-
CASSSRGGNQPQHF,TGTGCCAGCAGTTCCAGGGGTGGCAATCAGCCCCAGCATTTT,TRBJ1-5,-,14,TRBV27,-
CSSSLASRTELFF,TGTTCCAGCAGCTTAGCGTCACGGACAGAACTGTTTTTT,TRBJ1-4,-,13,TRBV7-9,-
CASSPDSTADTQYF,TGTGCCAGCTCACCAGACTCGACGGCAGATACGCAGTATTTT,TRBJ2-3,-,14,TRBV18,-
CASSLGRTSGRSGEQFF,TGTGCCAGCAGCCTTGGACGGACTAGCGGGAGATCGGGTGAGCAGTTCTTC,TRBJ2-1,TRBD2,17,TRBV11-2,-
CASSLPPGQPNSPLHF,TGTGCCAGCTCACTTCCCCCGGGACAGCCTAATTCACCCCTCCACTTT,TRBJ1-6,TRBD1,16,TRBV18,few
CASSQGPSGANTGELFF,TGCGCCAGCAGCCAAGGGCCTAGCGGGGCGAACACCGGGGAGCTGTTTTTT,TRBJ2-2,TRBD2,17,TRBV4-3,few
CASSLRGSDYGYTF,TGTGCCAGCTCGCTCAGGGGATCGGACTATGGCTACACCTTC,TRBJ1-2,-,14,TRBV18,-
CASSLVAGGPETQYF,TGTGCCAGCAGCTTAGTTGCGGGGGGGCCCGAGACCCAGTACTTC,TRBJ2-5,TRBD2,15,TRBV7-2,-
CASSSFQEQYF,TGTGCCAGCAGCTCCTTTCAGGAGCAGTACTTC,TRBJ2-7,-,11,TRBV7-6,-
CATSRDVTGKAEKLFF,TGTGCCACCAGCAGAGATGTAACGGGGAAAGCTGAAAAACTGTTTTTT,TRBJ1-4,-,16,TRBV15,-
CASRVGEARNTIYF,TGCGCCAGCAGGGTCGGGGAGGCTAGAAACACCATATATTTT,TRBJ1-3,-,14,TRBV5-1,-
CASSLARYREETQYF,TGTGCCAGCAGCTTAGCGAGATACAGGGAAGAGACCCAGTACTTC,TRBJ2-5,-,15,TRBV7-9,once
CASSFRTGLQPQHF,TGTGCCAGCAGTTTCCGGACAGGTCTTCAGCCCCAGCATTTT,TRBJ1-5,TRBD1,14,TRBV27,-
CATSSGDYNEQFF,TGTGCCACCTCTAGCGGAGATTACAATGAGCAGTTCTTC,TRBJ2-1,TRBD2,13,TRBV6-4,few